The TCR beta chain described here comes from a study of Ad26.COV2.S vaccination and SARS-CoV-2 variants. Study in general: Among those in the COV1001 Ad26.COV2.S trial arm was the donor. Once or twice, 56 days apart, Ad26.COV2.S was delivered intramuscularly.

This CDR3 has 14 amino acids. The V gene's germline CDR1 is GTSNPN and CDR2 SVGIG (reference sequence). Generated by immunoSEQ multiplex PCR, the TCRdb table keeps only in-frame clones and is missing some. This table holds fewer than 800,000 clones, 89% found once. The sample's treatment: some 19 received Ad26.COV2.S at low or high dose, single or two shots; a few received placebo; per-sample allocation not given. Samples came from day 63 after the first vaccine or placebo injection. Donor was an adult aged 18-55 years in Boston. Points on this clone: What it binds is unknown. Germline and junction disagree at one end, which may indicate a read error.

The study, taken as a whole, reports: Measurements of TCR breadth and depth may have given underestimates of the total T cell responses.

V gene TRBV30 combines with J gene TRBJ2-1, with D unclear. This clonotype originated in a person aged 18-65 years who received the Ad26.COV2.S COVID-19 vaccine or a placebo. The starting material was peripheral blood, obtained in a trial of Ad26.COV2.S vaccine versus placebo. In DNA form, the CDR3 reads TGTGCCTGGAGTGCCCCATGGGGTGGTGGCCCTTTGCTCTTC. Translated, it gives CAWSAPWGGGPLLF.